The 6 T cell receptor beta chains below come from one sample, sequenced in a study of CD8+ T cells in alopecia areata (dated by TCRdb to the late 2010s). Libraries were built with the immunoSEQ multiplex PCR assay. To provide template for TCR sequencing, every sample had RNA extracted and reverse transcribed into cDNA. TCRdb holds this immuneACCESS table with in-frame rearrangements only. Some clones are missing; in checked studies, unresolved V genes explain under half, and the rest has no known cause. Recorded for this sample are more than 110,000 clones; 45% to 60% of them occurred a single time. The top ten hold approximately 15% of the sample. In light of the paper, this sample's time point label describes: more than three weeks on oral tofacitinib. What this sample's treatment or condition label stands for: oral pan-JAK inhibitor, 5-10 mg twice daily. The sequenced sample was CD8+ T cells sorted from blood, obtained at week 4, from a patient treated with tofacitinib. The receptors stem from a human donor with alopecia areata.

The chain is built from TRBV5-4 and TRBJ2-5, with TRBD1 identical over 12 bases. Germline CDR1 is SGHNT and CDR2 is YYREEE (reference sequence). The V gene end was trimmed by 4 bases and the J gene end by 4 bases; junction bases not matched to a gene: 8. The CDR3 sequence is 16 residues long. CDR3 coding DNA: TGTGCCAGCAGCAACCCGGGACAGGGGGCAGGAGAGACCCAGTACTTC. This sequence encodes CASSNPGQGAGETQYF. The variable domain in full, with the rest retrieved from reference TRBV5-4 and TRBJ2-5, is ETGVTQSPTHLIKTRGQQVTLRCSSQSGHNTVSWYQQALGQGPQFIFQYYREEENGRGNFPPRFSGLQFPNYSSELNVNALELDDSALYLCASSNPGQGAGETQYFGPGTRLLVL.

This clone has just a few counts. The V gene is TRBV30, the J gene TRBJ1-1; TRBD1 aligns across 8 bases. This CDR3 contains 12 residues. The germline V gene has CDR1 GTSNPN and CDR2 SVGIG (reference sequence). Germline trimming cut 5 bases from V and 10 bases from J; bases unmatched to any gene: 9. CDR3 sequence (DNA): TGTGCCTGGGGACAGGGCTCACCCGGAGCTTTCTTT. The encoded protein is CAWGQGSPGAFF.

The chain joins TRBV7-3 to TRBJ2-1; D is undetermined. V was trimmed by 5 bases and J by 5 bases, leaving 10 bases between them. Germline assignment: CDR1 SGHTA and CDR2 FQGTGA. The CDR3 contains 13 residues. The CDR3 bases are TGTGCCAGCAGCCCTGAGTACAACAATGAGCAGTTCTTC. Amino acids: CASSPEYNNEQFF.

There are a few counts of this clone. The rearrangement joins TRBV7-9 to TRBJ1-2; no reliable D call. V lost 5 bases to trimming and J lost 3 bases, with 16 bases between them. CDR3 length equals 15 residues. The germline gives CDR1 SEHNR, CDR2 FQNEAQ (reference sequence). Here the CDR3 DNA reads TGTGCCAGCAGCCCAGACATGTCAGGAGACTATGGCTACACCTTC. This encodes CASSPDMSGDYGYTF.

This chain links TRBV5-1 with TRBJ2-6; no definite D call. V was clipped by 10 bases and J by 0 bases, with 11 bases between them. This CDR3 has 14 residues. Germline V gene lookup returns CDR1 SGHRS and CDR2 YFSETQ. Here the CDR3 DNA reads TGCGCCTCTCAGGATAACTCTGGGGCCAACGTCCTGACTTTC. This sequence encodes CASQDNSGANVLTF.

V is TRBV27 and J is TRBJ1-5; 7 bases match TRBD1. CDR3 length: 16 residues. Per the germline V gene, CDR1 is MNHEY and CDR2 is SMNVEV (reference sequence). The V gene end was trimmed by 5 bases and the J gene end by 7 bases; junction bases not matched to a gene: 14. CDR3 in amino acids: CASSGSTGETEQPQHF. The CDR3 region has the DNA TGTGCCAGCAGTGGCTCAACAGGGGAGACGGAGCAGCCCCAGCATTTT.